This T cell receptor beta chain was profiled in a study of ipilimumab plus nivolumab after autologous stem cell transplantation. Notes on the study in general: TCR repertoire, Treg phenotype and gut microbiota reportedly support more study of this approach.

Sequencing was performed with immunoSEQ multiplex PCR; in TCRdb, only in-frame clones are kept and a portion is missing. The sample records roughly 9,700 clones, about 81% being singletons. Through week 26, nivolumab 3 mg/kg IV was given weeks 1, 4, 7, 10, then biweekly. As regards this clone: Its antigen is not known.

Germline V gives CDR1 SNHLY, CDR2 FYNNEI. The CDR3 loop spans 13 amino acids. J lost 5 bases, V lost 8 bases, and 8 bases had no gene match. Specimen: PBMCs, collected in a trial of ipilimumab plus nivolumab as post-transplant consolidation. The chain recombines TRBV2 with TRBJ1-1, with 7 positions matching TRBD1. The TCR sequence derives from a male donor with diffuse large B-cell lymphoma. This CDR3 is CASGEGGWTEAFF. DNA of the CDR3: TGTGCCAGCGGGGAAGGGGGCTGGACTGAAGCTTTCTTT.